The 6 T cell receptor beta chains given below trace back to one sample, sequenced in a study of T cells in narcolepsy. Profiled with immunoSEQ multiplex PCR; TCRdb holds only in-frame clones, not every one. The table records roughly 24,000 clones, more than 65% of them present only once. The sequenced sample was memory (CD45RA-) CD4+ T cells from blood. Receptor source: a human donor in good health.

The J gene is TRBJ2-1, the V gene TRBV5-1, with TRBD2 identical over 7 bases. Germline values: CDR1 SGHRS, CDR2 YFSETQ. V was pared by 2 bases and J by 4 bases, with 12 bases of the junction left unmatched. This CDR3 is built from 17 residues. The CDR3 loop reads CASSFALAVGGYNEQFF. The CDR3 coding sequence is TGCGCCAGCAGCTTCGCCTTGGCAGTGGGGGGGTACAATGAGCAGTTCTTC.

This chain links TRBV30 with TRBJ2-7; 7 bases map to TRBD1. This CDR3 spans 10 amino acids. Germline V gene lookup returns CDR1 GTSNPN and CDR2 SVGIG (reference sequence). With V trimmed by 0 bases and J by 12 bases, 2 bases remained unmatched. CDR3 DNA sequence: TGTGCCTGGAGTGTCGGGACAGTGTACTTC. The encoded protein is CAWSVGTVYF.

In its sample, this clone was seen a few times. The sample contains more than one DNA sequence encoding this CDR3. The chain couples TRBV19 to TRBJ2-5; 9 bases are shared with TRBD2. The V gene end was trimmed by 8 bases and the J gene end by 7 bases; junction bases not matched to a gene: 11. The CDR3 runs 14 residues. Per germline, CDR1 LNHDA and CDR2 SQIVND (reference sequence). In nucleotides, the CDR3 is TGTGCCAGTCGGGCGGGGGGGACGAGGGCGACCCAGTACTTC. Translated: CASRAGGTRATQYF.

V and J are TRBV10-3 and TRBJ2-7; D uncertain. The CDR3 has 16 residues. Germline lookup yields CDR1 ENHRY and CDR2 SYGVKD. The V gene lost 3 bases and the J gene lost 3 bases, with 18 bases spanning the gap. CDR3: CAISEGPSKDGYEQYF. The CDR3 nucleotides are TGTGCCATCAGTGAAGGACCCAGCAAGGACGGCTACGAGCAGTACTTC.

The chain uses TRBV19 and TRBJ1-5, with 12 bases that match TRBD1. This CDR3 is built from 21 residues. Germline CDR1 reads LNHDA; CDR2 reads SQIVND (reference sequence). J was trimmed by 4 bases and V by 5 bases; bases with no gene match: 21. The CDR3 protein is CASSQTGQGARSGGKNQPQHF. CDR3 nucleotide sequence: TGTGCCAGTAGTCAGACGGGACAGGGGGCACGGTCGGGAGGGAAAAATCAGCCCCAGCATTTT. The full variable domain, completed using reference TRBV19 and TRBJ1-5, is DGGITQSPKYLFRKEGQNVTLSCEQNLNHDAMYWYRQDPGQGLRLIYYSQIVNDFQKGDIAEGYSVSREKKESFPLTVTSAQKNPTAFYLCASSQTGQGARSGGKNQPQHFGDGTRLSIL.

This clone has just a few counts. V gene TRBV5-1 combines with J gene TRBJ2-7; D gene uncertain. Germline CDR1 SGHRS, CDR2 YFSETQ. The CDR3 sequence is 15 residues long. V was shortened by 4 bases and J by 2 bases, with 16 bases between the two germline ends. CDR3 amino acids: CASSPEAGPAYEQYF. The CDR3 coding sequence is TGCGCCAGCAGCCCTGAGGCCGGGCCAGCCTACGAGCAGTACTTC. The complete variable domain, with remaining parts taken from reference TRBV5-1 and TRBJ2-7, reads KAGVTQTPRYLIKTRGQQVTLSCSPISGHRSVSWYQQTPGQGLQFLFEYFSETQRNKGNFPGRFSGRQFSNSRSEMNVSTLELGDSALYLCASSPEAGPAYEQYFGPGTRLTVT.